This TCR beta chain was documented in a study of blood T cell repertoires in COVID-19. In the study overall: Sources were T cells, B-cell-depleted T cells, or PBMCs; the material itself was cDNA or gDNA.

How the authors handled the data: Amplification with reference gene primers provided the estimates of nucleated cell counts. Measured with immunoSEQ multiplex PCR; TCRdb has only the in-frame clones, and not every one. V, J and clone size are taken as reported in that table, and D and trimming were inferred from the DNA itself. The table records around 150,000 clones, about 85% of them present only once. The length of the CDR3 is 15 residues. With 6 bases removed from V and 0 bases from J, the gap between germline ends came to 9 bases. Germline loops: CDR1 MNHEY, CDR2 SVGAGI. Sequencing was carried out using peripheral blood. The clonotype was recovered from a human donor with COVID-19, enrolled during active disease. The donor label of this sample is uncertain. J is TRBJ1-6 and V is TRBV6-5; weak D call: TRBD1 (6 bases). DNA for the CDR3: TGTGCCAGCAGAGACAGGAGCTCCTATAATTCACCCCTCCACTTT. Translating gives CASRDRSSYNSPLHF.